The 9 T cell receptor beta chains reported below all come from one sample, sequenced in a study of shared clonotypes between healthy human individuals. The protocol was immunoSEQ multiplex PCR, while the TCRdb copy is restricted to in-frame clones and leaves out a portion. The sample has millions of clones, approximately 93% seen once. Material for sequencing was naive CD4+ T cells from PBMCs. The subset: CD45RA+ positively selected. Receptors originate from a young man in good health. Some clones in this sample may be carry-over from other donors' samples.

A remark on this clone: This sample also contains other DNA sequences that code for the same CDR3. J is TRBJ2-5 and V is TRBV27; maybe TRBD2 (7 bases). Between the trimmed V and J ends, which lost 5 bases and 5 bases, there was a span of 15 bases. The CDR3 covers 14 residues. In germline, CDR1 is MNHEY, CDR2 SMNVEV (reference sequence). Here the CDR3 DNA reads TGTGCCAGCAGTGGGGGGGCTCAGGGGGAGACCCAGTACTTC. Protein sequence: CASSGGAQGETQYF.

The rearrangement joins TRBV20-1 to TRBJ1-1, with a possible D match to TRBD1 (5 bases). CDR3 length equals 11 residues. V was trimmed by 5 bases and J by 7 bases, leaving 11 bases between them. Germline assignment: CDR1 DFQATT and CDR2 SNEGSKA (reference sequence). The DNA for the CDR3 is TGCAGTGCTGGGGGAGATAGTGAAGCTTTCTTT. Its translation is CSAGGDSEAFF.

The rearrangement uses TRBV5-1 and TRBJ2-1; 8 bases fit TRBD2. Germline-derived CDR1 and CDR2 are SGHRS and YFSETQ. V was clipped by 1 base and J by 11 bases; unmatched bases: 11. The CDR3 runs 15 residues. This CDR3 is CASSLSAGGSVKQFF. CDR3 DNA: TGCGCCAGCAGCTTGTCGGCGGGGGGCTCCGTTAAGCAGTTCTTC.

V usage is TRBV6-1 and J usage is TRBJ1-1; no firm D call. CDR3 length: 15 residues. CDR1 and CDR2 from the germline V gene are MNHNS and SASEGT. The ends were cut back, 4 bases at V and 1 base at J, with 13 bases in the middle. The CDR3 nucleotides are TGTGCCAGCAGTGGGTGGGTGCCCCCGAACACTGAAGCTTTCTTT. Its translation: CASSGWVPPNTEAFF.

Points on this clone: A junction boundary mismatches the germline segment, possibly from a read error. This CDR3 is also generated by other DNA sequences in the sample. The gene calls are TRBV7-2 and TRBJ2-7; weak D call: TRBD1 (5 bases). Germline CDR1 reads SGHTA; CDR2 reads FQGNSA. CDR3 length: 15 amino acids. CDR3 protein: CASRGQGLNWGEQYF. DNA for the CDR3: TGTGCCAGCAGGGGCCAGGGCTTAAACTGGGGCGAGCAGTATTTC.

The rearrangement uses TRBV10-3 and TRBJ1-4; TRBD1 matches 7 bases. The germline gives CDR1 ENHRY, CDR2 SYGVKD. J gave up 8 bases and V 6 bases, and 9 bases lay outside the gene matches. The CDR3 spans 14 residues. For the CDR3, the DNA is TGTGCCATCAGCTCAGACAGGGTGTTGGAAAAACTGTTTTTT. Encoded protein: CAISSDRVLEKLFF.

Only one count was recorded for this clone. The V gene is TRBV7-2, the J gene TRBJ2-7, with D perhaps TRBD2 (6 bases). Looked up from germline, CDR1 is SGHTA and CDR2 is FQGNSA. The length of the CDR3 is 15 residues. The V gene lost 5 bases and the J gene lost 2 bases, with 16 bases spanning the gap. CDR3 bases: TGTGCCAGCAGCAAAACCGGGACTGGTACCTACGAGCAGTACTTC. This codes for CASSKTGTGTYEQYF.

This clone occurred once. CDR3 sequence reads: CASRIPWDEQFF. As DNA, the CDR3 is TGTGCCAGTAGGATCCCTTGGGATGAGCAGTTCTTC. The rearrangement uses TRBV6-1 and TRBJ2-1; D is unresolved. This CDR3 spans 12 amino acids. Germline loops: CDR1 MNHNS, CDR2 SASEGT. Between the trimmed V and J ends, which lost 9 bases and 8 bases, there was a span of 14 bases.

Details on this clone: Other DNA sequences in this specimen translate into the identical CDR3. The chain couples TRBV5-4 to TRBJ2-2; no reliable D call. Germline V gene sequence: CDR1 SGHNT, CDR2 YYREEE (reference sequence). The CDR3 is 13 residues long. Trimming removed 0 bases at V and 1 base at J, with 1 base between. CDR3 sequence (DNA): TGTGCCAGCAGCTTGGGGAACACCGGGGAGCTGTTTTTT. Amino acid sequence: CASSLGNTGELFF.